The TCR beta chain under discussion was sequenced for a study of OX40 agonist ivuxolimab in advanced cancers. The wider study: Three patients responded partially, comprising one with hepatocellular carcinoma and two with cutaneous melanoma.

From germline, CDR1 is MNHEY and CDR2 SVGAGI. The ends were cut back, 5 bases at V and 2 bases at J, with 3 bases in the middle. This CDR3 spans 11 amino acids. Study conclusions and caveats: More expanded clones were seen, on average, in CD8+ T cells than in CD4+.

In its sample, this clone was seen once. No antigen is known for it. Drawing of blood for sampling happened at baseline, at cycle 4 day 1, and at cycle 7 day 1. Method: immunoSEQ multiplex PCR; TCRdb's copy keeps in-frame clones and lacks some. The table shows 95,000 to 100,000 clones, with roughly 80% occurring only once. The input for sequencing was CD4+ or CD8+ T cells sorted from blood, taken in a trial of the OX40 agonist ivuxolimab. V is TRBV6-5 and J is TRBJ2-5; D call uncertain. This receptor was identified in an adult with an advanced solid tumor such as melanoma, head and neck, liver or kidney cancer. The CDR3 DNA sequence: TGTGCCAGCAGTAGTCAAGAGACCCAGTACTTC. Translated: CASSSQETQYF.